A single sample is the source of the 25 T cell receptor beta chains below, sequenced in a study of technical replicates of blood from a few donors. TCRdb's table, derived via immunoSEQ multiplex PCR, lists solely in-frame clones and lacks some. The sample yields 80,000 or so clones, 95% to 98% seen once. Sequencing was performed on T cells isolated from PBMCs. These receptors originate from a human donor in good health.

V is TRBV6-4 and J is TRBJ2-1, with TRBD1 matching over 7 bases. This CDR3 region has 14 residues. Trimming at V came to 4 bases and at J to 6 bases, leaving 6 bases not matched to a gene. Germline CDR1 is MRHNA and CDR2 is SNTAGT. This chain's CDR3 is CASSGRAGGNEQFF. CDR3 coding DNA: TGTGCCAGCAGTGGTAGGGCAGGGGGCAATGAGCAGTTCTTC.

The rearrangement links TRBV7-6 to TRBJ2-3; TRBD1 is a possible D gene (6 bases). CDR3 length: 15 residues. Germline CDR1 and CDR2: SGHVS and FNYEAQ. Trimming removed 1 base from V and 2 bases from J, with 10 bases in between. The CDR3 DNA sequence: TGTGCCAGCAGCTTAGGTGCAGGGGACACAGATACGCAGTATTTT. This codes for CASSLGAGDTDTQYF.

This clone is a singleton in its sample. This chain connects TRBV6-5 to TRBJ2-3, with 7 bases fitting TRBD2. After removal of 5 bases from V and 3 bases from J, the junction contained 5 bases not matched to a gene. Germline V gene lookup returns CDR1 MNHEY and CDR2 SVGAGI. CDR3 size: 14 residues. The CDR3 DNA reads TGTGCCAGCAGTCGGGGGGTTGGGACAGATACGCAGTATTTT. This encodes CASSRGVGTDTQYF.

V usage is TRBV2 and J usage is TRBJ1-1; D is uncertain. Deletions cut 4 bases from V and 0 bases from J, with 3 bases between. The germline gives CDR1 SNHLY, CDR2 FYNNEI. This CDR3 is 12 amino acids long. The CDR3 DNA reads TGTGCCAGCAGTGCAGTGAACACTGAAGCTTTCTTT. Translation: CASSAVNTEAFF.

This chain joins TRBV6-1 and TRBJ2-7, with a possible D match to TRBD2 (6 bases). Germline V CDR1 and CDR2: MNHNS, SASEGT. The germline V and J ends were trimmed by 1 base and 2 bases, with 9 bases remaining between them. This CDR3 comprises 14 residues. The CDR3 loop is CASSEGGGTYEQYF. Written as DNA, the CDR3 is TGTGCCAGCAGTGAAGGGGGAGGAACCTACGAGCAGTACTTC.

This clone has just one count. The chain carries TRBV7-7 and TRBJ2-5; possibly TRBD2 for D (5 bases). The germline CDR1 and CDR2 sequences are SSHAT and FNYEAQ (reference sequence). This CDR3 spans 13 amino acids. V lost 2 bases and J 11 bases, leaving 15 bases between the germline ends. The CDR3: CASSLSSSGEQYF. Written as DNA, the CDR3 is TGTGCCAGCAGCTTAAGCTCCTCCGGGGAGCAGTACTTC.

The genes are TRBV4-1 and TRBJ2-2; 10 nucleotides align to TRBD2. Trimming took 5 bases from V and 1 from J; bases not matched to a gene: 7. Looked up from germline, CDR1 is MGHRA and CDR2 is YSYEKL. The CDR3 contains 17 residues. For the CDR3, the DNA is TGCGCCAGCAGCTGGACTAGCGGACCATGGAACACCGGGGAGCTGTTTTTT. Translation: CASSWTSGPWNTGELFF.

This chain links TRBV5-1 with TRBJ1-2; a possible D gene is TRBD1 (6 bases). V lost 4 bases and J lost 8, with 18 bases in between. The germline V gene has CDR1 SGHRS and CDR2 YFSETQ. CDR3 length equals 14 residues. The CDR3 loop reads CASSLLVQGGGYTF. The CDR3 nucleotides are TGCGCCAGCAGCCTGCTGGTACAGGGTGGAGGCTACACCTTC.

The rearrangement links TRBV5-1 to TRBJ2-1, with a tentative D call TRBD2 (5 bases). This CDR3 comprises 15 residues. Between the trimmed V and J ends, which lost 5 bases and 0 bases, there was a span of 12 bases. Germline V gene lookup returns CDR1 SGHRS and CDR2 YFSETQ. The CDR3 DNA reads TGCGCCAGCAGTTATACGGGGAGCTCCTACAATGAGCAGTTCTTC. The encoded protein is CASSYTGSSYNEQFF.

The chain recombines TRBV7-2 with TRBJ2-7; TRBD2 agrees at 7 bases. The CDR3 loop spans 15 amino acids. The V segment lost 6 bases and the J segment 0 bases; nucleotides outside the gene matches: 8. From germline, CDR1 is SGHTA and CDR2 FQGNSA. CDR3 sequence reads: CASSSSGASSYEQYF. CDR3 nucleotide sequence: TGTGCCAGCAGTTCCAGCGGGGCGAGCTCCTACGAGCAGTACTTC.

The genes are TRBV5-1 and TRBJ1-3; maybe TRBD1 (6 bases). CDR1 and CDR2 (germline): SGHRS, YFSETQ. V was pared by 4 bases and J by 0 bases, with 11 bases between. The CDR3 covers 15 residues. This CDR3 reads CASSLGQSSGNTIYF. CDR3 bases: TGCGCCAGCAGCCTAGGACAGTCCTCTGGAAACACCATATATTTT.

The genes are TRBV5-6 and TRBJ2-1; D uncertain. From germline, CDR1 is SGHDT and CDR2 YYEEEE. CDR3 length: 15 amino acids. Trimming pared 0 bases from V and 5 bases from J, leaving 12 bases between. CDR3 sequence reads: CASSLAGLGNNEQFF. The CDR3 DNA reads TGTGCCAGCAGCTTGGCCGGCCTAGGAAACAATGAGCAGTTCTTC.

The V and J genes are TRBV30 and TRBJ1-4, with D maybe TRBD1 (5 bases). The CDR3 is made up of 12 amino acids. With 5 bases removed from V and 7 bases from J, the gap between germline ends came to 11 bases. Looked up from germline, CDR1 is GTSNPN and CDR2 is SVGIG (reference sequence). This chain's CDR3 is CAWGGGGEKLFF. CDR3 nucleotides: TGTGCCTGGGGCGGGGGAGGTGAAAAACTGTTTTTT.

The J gene is TRBJ1-1, the V gene TRBV5-1; tentatively, D is TRBD1 (5 bases). CDR1 and CDR2 (germline): SGHRS, YFSETQ. Trimming cost V 4 bases and J 1 base, with 8 bases left between them. CDR3 size: 13 residues. CDR3 region: CASSGQGNTEAFF. CDR3 sequence (DNA): TGCGCCAGCAGCGGGCAGGGGAACACTGAAGCTTTCTTT.

This clone has only one observation. The chain recombines TRBV4-1 with TRBJ2-7; TRBD1 might be the D (6 bases). V was shortened by 1 base and J by 3 bases, with 16 bases between the two germline ends. The CDR3 consists of 16 residues. Germline CDR1 MGHRA, CDR2 YSYEKL. CDR3 sequence reads: CASSQVLGRRGYEQYF. The CDR3, as DNA: TGCGCCAGCAGCCAAGTCTTGGGACGCAGGGGCTACGAGCAGTACTTC.

V and J are TRBV5-1 and TRBJ2-1, with D unclear. The CDR3 consists of 14 residues. The germline V and J ends were trimmed by 3 bases and 0 bases, with 7 bases remaining between them. CDR1 is SGHRS, CDR2 YFSETQ, per germline. The CDR3, as DNA: TGCGCCAGCAGCTCGACTGACTCCTACAATGAGCAGTTCTTC. As protein: CASSSTDSYNEQFF.

CDR3: CAWTRGFYNEQFF. In DNA form, the CDR3 reads TGTGCCTGGACCAGGGGGTTCTACAATGAGCAGTTCTTC. V is TRBV30 and J is TRBJ2-1; 7 nucleotides line up with TRBD1. There are 13 residues in the CDR3. Germline values: CDR1 GTSNPN, CDR2 SVGIG (reference sequence). Trimming at V came to 4 bases and at J to 3 bases, leaving 3 bases not matched to a gene.

This chain joins TRBV18 and TRBJ1-2; D is perhaps TRBD1 (6 bases). The CDR3 sequence is 18 residues long. Trimming removed 3 bases at V and 4 bases at J, with 24 bases between. CDR1 and CDR2 from the germline V gene are KGHSH and LQKENI. CDR3 DNA sequence: TGTGCCAGCTCACCCTTCAATACGATACCGACAGGACCCTATGGCTACACCTTC. The encoded protein is CASSPFNTIPTGPYGYTF.

J is TRBJ1-2 and V is TRBV5-6, with 7 bases aligning to TRBD1. Losses at the gene ends were 4 bases for V and 1 base for J; bases not matched to a gene: 16. Germline V gives CDR1 SGHDT, CDR2 YYEEEE. The CDR3 is 18 residues long. The CDR3 sequence is CASSPPHSARGLNYGYTF. CDR3 DNA sequence: TGTGCCAGCAGCCCCCCACACTCGGCAAGGGGGCTTAACTATGGCTACACCTTC.

The chain has TRBV7-3 and TRBJ2-1, with TRBD1 matching 7 bases. Germline V gene lookup returns CDR1 SGHTA and CDR2 FQGTGA. The CDR3 extends over 16 amino acids. The trim removed 0 bases at V and 6 bases at J, leaving 8 bases unmatched. The CDR3 bases are TGTGCCAGCAGCTTAACTCAGGGGGTTTTGGGCAATGAGCAGTTCTTC. Amino acids: CASSLTQGVLGNEQFF.

V and J are TRBV19 and TRBJ1-1, with 7 bases fitting TRBD1. Trimming took 8 bases from V and 7 from J; bases not matched to a gene: 10. Germline V gene lookup returns CDR1 LNHDA and CDR2 SQIVND (reference sequence). The CDR3 consists of 13 residues. This chain's CDR3 is CASSIQGLGEAFF. The DNA for the CDR3 is TGTGCCAGTTCAATACAGGGGCTAGGTGAAGCTTTCTTT.

V is TRBV7-6 and J is TRBJ2-7, with D maybe TRBD2 (5 bases). Germline lookup yields CDR1 SGHVS and CDR2 FNYEAQ. The length of the CDR3 is 16 residues. Trimming took off 5 bases at V and 3 bases at J, with 20 bases between the two ends. The CDR3 reads CASSPGGRSSVYEQYF. The CDR3, as DNA: TGTGCCAGCAGCCCAGGCGGGCGGAGTTCGGTCTACGAGCAGTACTTC.

This rearrangement joins TRBV9 to TRBJ2-7; 10 bases are shared with TRBD1. CDR1 is SGDLS, CDR2 YYNGEE, per germline. The V segment lost 0 bases and the J segment 5 bases; nucleotides outside the gene matches: 8. This CDR3 has 16 amino acids. The CDR3 reads CASSVGPGTGVDEQYF. Written as DNA, the CDR3 is TGTGCCAGCAGCGTAGGGCCAGGGACAGGGGTCGACGAGCAGTACTTC.

The rearrangement uses TRBV4-1 and TRBJ1-2, with D possibly TRBD1 on 6 matching bases. In germline, CDR1 is MGHRA, CDR2 YSYEKL. Trimming left V 3 bases short and J 0 bases short, with 17 bases between. This CDR3 has 17 residues. CDR3 in amino acids: CASSHLPGHSTNYGYTF. The DNA for the CDR3 is TGCGCCAGCAGCCATCTACCGGGACATTCAACTAACTATGGCTACACCTTC.

This rearrangement joins TRBV2 to TRBJ1-4; D is unclear. The CDR3 extends over 18 amino acids. The ends were cut back, 5 bases at V and 7 bases at J, with 26 bases in the middle. Germline V gene sequence: CDR1 SNHLY, CDR2 FYNNEI. The CDR3 coding sequence is TGTGCCAGCAGTCACGGACTGGAAGTTGAAGGGTTCCGTGAAAAACTGTTTTTT. It yields the protein CASSHGLEVEGFREKLFF.